Below, 25 T cell receptor beta chains from the same sample are listed, as sequenced in a study of T cells expressing NK-cell markers. TCRdb reprocessed the 5' RACE reads and keeps a single row for each CDR3 protein, giving no DNA. The ten top clones account for about 0.4%, within a sample of 200,000 to 300,000 distinct CDR3 sequences. Specimen: blood T cells: a sorted CD56 or NKG2C T cell subset, CD4+ or CD8+ T cells, or bulk PBMC T cells (not recorded which). Source of these receptors: a man aged 18 to 30 in good health.

This sequence joins TRBV12-3 or TRBV12-4 and TRBJ2-1; as DNA is missing, the TRBD1 call by TCRdb cannot be tested. The CDR3 is made up of 16 amino acids. The CDR3 loop is CASSLGGGTLYNEQFF.

V gene TRBV20-1 combines with J gene TRBJ2-2; TCRdb gives TRBD1 as the D gene, but with no DNA this cannot be confirmed. There are 14 residues in the CDR3. Germline V lookup: CDR1 DFQATT, CDR2 SNEGSKA (reference sequence). CDR3 in amino acids: CSAPEGRRTGELFF.

J is TRBJ2-7 and V is TRBV29-1. This CDR3 has 15 residues. The V gene's germline CDR1 is SQVTM and CDR2 ANQGSEA. The CDR3 loop is CSVGSRLARSYEQYF.

The V call is TRBV6-5, the J call TRBJ2-1. CDR1 and CDR2 from the germline V gene are MNHEY and SVGAGI. The CDR3 consists of 11 residues. CDR3 amino acids: CASSYFDEQFF.

The gene calls are TRBV5-1 and TRBJ2-1; TCRdb names TRBD1, which stays unverified in the absence of DNA. Germline V lookup: CDR1 SGHRS, CDR2 YFSETQ. The CDR3 is 14 amino acids. This CDR3 is CASSLGTGGREQFF. Filled out from reference TRBV5-1 and TRBJ2-1, the complete variable domain reads KAGVTQTPRYLIKTRGQQVTLSCSPISGHRSVSWYQQTPGQGLQFLFEYFSETQRNKGNFPGRFSGRQFSNSRSEMNVSTLELGDSALYLCASSLGTGGREQFFGPGTRLTVL.

The rearrangement joins TRBV4-2 to TRBJ2-2; TCRdb reports TRBD2, a call that lacks DNA to check it against. The germline V gene has CDR1 LGHNA and CDR2 YNFKEQ. The CDR3 covers 18 residues. Here the CDR3 reads CASSQDSLAGKNTGELFF.

The CDR3 sequence is CASSLARGTGGDQPQHF. The V and J genes are TRBV7-9 and TRBJ1-5; TCRdb designates TRBD1, a call that cannot be tested without DNA. The V gene's germline CDR1 is SEHNR and CDR2 FQNEAQ (reference sequence). The CDR3 covers 17 residues.

V gene TRBV4-2 combines with J gene TRBJ1-2. From germline, CDR1 is LGHNA and CDR2 YNFKEQ. The CDR3 has 16 residues. CDR3 amino acids: CASSQDGGPSSYGYTF.

The rearrangement uses TRBV11-3 and TRBJ2-1. Per the germline V gene, CDR1 is SGHNT and CDR2 is YENEEA. This CDR3 contains 12 residues. The CDR3 is CASSLSSNEQFF.

This chain links TRBV6-2 or TRBV6-3 with TRBJ2-1. Germline loops: CDR1 MNHEY, CDR2 SVGEGT. The CDR3 is 11 amino acids. CDR3 in amino acids: CASQFTNEQFF.

V and J are TRBV5-5 and TRBJ2-2; absent DNA, TCRdb's TRBD2 call cannot be checked. Germline values: CDR1 SGHKS, CDR2 YYEKEE (reference sequence). This CDR3 contains 16 residues. This CDR3 is CASSLEREGNTGELFF. Supplemented by reference TRBV5-5 and TRBJ2-2, the full variable domain reads DAGVTQSPTHLIKTRGQQVTLRCSPISGHKSVSWYQQVLGQGPQFIFQYYEKEERGRGNFPDRFSARQFPNYSSELNVNALLLGDSALYLCASSLEREGNTGELFFGEGSRLTVL.

CDR3 amino acids: CASSSGTGTTDTQYF. The rearrangement joins TRBV12-3 or TRBV12-4 to TRBJ2-3; the TCRdb D gene call, TRBD1, has no DNA to confirm it. This CDR3 comprises 15 residues.

The chain combines TRBV9 with TRBJ2-5; with no DNA, the TCRdb D assignment of TRBD2 cannot be verified. There are 15 residues in the CDR3. CDR1 is SGDLS and CDR2 is YYNGEE in the germline V gene. CDR3 residues: CASSVGRELRETQYF.

The chain couples TRBV5-1 to TRBJ2-1; TCRdb calls TRBD1, which cannot be checked without DNA. The CDR3 spans 15 residues. Germline V gene lookup returns CDR1 SGHRS and CDR2 YFSETQ. This chain's CDR3 is CASSSLGQTNNEQFF.

V gene TRBV9 combines with J gene TRBJ2-1; the D gene TCRdb calls, TRBD2, cannot be checked with no DNA. The germline V gene encodes CDR1 SGDLS and CDR2 YYNGEE. This CDR3 is 13 amino acids long. The CDR3 is CASSEGLYNEQFF.

V gene TRBV12-3 or TRBV12-4 combines with J gene TRBJ1-5. This CDR3 is built from 15 residues. The chain's CDR3 is CASSLVGTDNQPQHF.

The genes are TRBV4-3 and TRBJ2-1; without DNA, the TCRdb call of TRBD1 cannot be checked. Germline V gene sequence: CDR1 LGHNA, CDR2 YSLEER. The CDR3 consists of 15 residues. CDR3 amino acids: CASSQEPGNYNEQFF.

The chain couples TRBV12-3 or TRBV12-4 to TRBJ1-5; the TCRdb call, TRBD1, lacks DNA for checking. This CDR3 is 16 amino acids long. CDR3 amino acids: CASSLWGGQGNQPQHF.

The chain carries TRBV7-9 and TRBJ2-3; the TRBD2 assignment by TCRdb is unverifiable without DNA. Germline V gene sequence: CDR1 SEHNR, CDR2 FQNEAQ (reference sequence). This CDR3 is built from 16 residues. The CDR3 loop is CASSALPPRGTDTQYF. Full variable domain (outside the CDR3, taken from reference TRBV7-9 and TRBJ2-3): DTGVSQNPRHKITKRGQNVTFRCDPISEHNRLYWYRQTLGQGPEFLTYFQNEAQLEKSRLLSDRFSAERPKGSFSTLEIQRTEQGDSAMYLCASSALPPRGTDTQYFGPGTRLTVL.

This rearrangement joins TRBV5-1 to TRBJ2-5; the TRBD2 assignment by TCRdb is unverifiable without DNA. Germline loops: CDR1 SGHRS, CDR2 YFSETQ. The CDR3 totals 16 residues. CDR3: CASRYQSGRSQETQYF.

This chain connects TRBV12-3 or TRBV12-4 to TRBJ1-2; the D gene TCRdb calls, TRBD1, cannot be checked with no DNA. The CDR3 runs to 14 residues. The chain's CDR3 is CASSLGAGESGYTF.

J is TRBJ2-1 and V is TRBV3-1; the TCRdb D gene call, TRBD1, has no DNA to confirm it. CDR1 is LGHDT, CDR2 YNNKEL, per germline (reference sequence). CDR3 length equals 13 residues. CDR3 sequence: CASTPGTQGGQFF.

This chain connects TRBV6-5 to TRBJ2-3; lacking DNA, the TRBD1 call made by TCRdb goes unchecked. Looked up from germline, CDR1 is MNHEY and CDR2 is SVGAGI. CDR3 length: 15 residues. CDR3: CASSYSDSLRDTQYF.

J is TRBJ2-5 and V is TRBV29-1; TCRdb's D gene call, TRBD1, goes unchecked for lack of DNA. CDR1 SQVTM and CDR2 ANQGSEA come from the germline V gene. The CDR3 is made up of 13 amino acids. The CDR3 region is CSVDAPSGETQYF.

V usage is TRBV10-3 and J usage is TRBJ2-5. Per germline, CDR1 ENHRY and CDR2 SYGVKD. The CDR3 totals 14 residues. CDR3 sequence reads: CAISESGGQETQYF.